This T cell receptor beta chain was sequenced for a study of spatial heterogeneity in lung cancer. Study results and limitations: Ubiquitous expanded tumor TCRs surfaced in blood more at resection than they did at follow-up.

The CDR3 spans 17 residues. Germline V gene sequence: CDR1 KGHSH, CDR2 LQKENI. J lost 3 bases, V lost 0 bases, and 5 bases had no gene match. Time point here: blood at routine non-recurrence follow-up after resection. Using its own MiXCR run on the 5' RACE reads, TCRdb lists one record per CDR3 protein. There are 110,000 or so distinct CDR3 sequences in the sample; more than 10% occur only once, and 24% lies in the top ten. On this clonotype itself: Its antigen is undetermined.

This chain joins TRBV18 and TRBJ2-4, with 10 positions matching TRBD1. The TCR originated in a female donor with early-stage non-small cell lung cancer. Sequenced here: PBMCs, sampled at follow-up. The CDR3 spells CASSPPQGQGNKNIQYF. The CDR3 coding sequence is TGTGCCAGCTCACCACCCCAGGGACAGGGGAACAAAAACATTCAGTACTTC.